The next 5 T cell receptor beta chains were all read from a single sample in a study of cytomegalovirus exposure and HLA in healthy donors. Amplification used 60 Vbeta primers and 13 Jbeta primers. TCRdb keeps only in-frame clones here, not all; method: immunoSEQ multiplex PCR. The sample consists of roughly 200,000 clones, roughly 80% of them appearing once. The sequencing sample was made of PBMCs. These receptors all come from a man between 45 and 60 years old in good health and CMV-seronegative.

CDR3 in amino acids: CASSQGVGGRVYEQYF. CDR3 bases: TGTGCCAGCAGCCAAGGGGTAGGCGGGAGAGTTTACGAGCAGTACTTC. This chain links TRBV4-2 with TRBJ2-7, with TRBD2 matching 7 bases. The CDR3 is made up of 16 amino acids. J gave up 4 bases and V 1 base, and 10 bases lay outside the gene matches. Germline CDR1 is LGHNA and CDR2 is YNFKEQ.

The chain links TRBV18 to TRBJ1-2; D remains ambiguous. Trimming took 4 bases from V and 3 from J, leaving 21 bases between them. This CDR3 has 17 residues. Looked up from germline, CDR1 is KGHSH and CDR2 is LQKENI. The CDR3 sequence: CASSLTATGSADYGYTF. For the CDR3, the DNA is TGTGCCAGCTCACTAACTGCGACGGGGTCGGCCGACTATGGCTACACCTTC.

The chain couples TRBV29-1 to TRBJ1-1; D unclear. This CDR3 is 13 amino acids long. The V gene's germline CDR1 is SQVTM and CDR2 ANQGSEA. With 4 bases removed from V and 1 base from J, the gap between germline ends came to 10 bases. The CDR3 DNA reads as TGCAGCGTTGTGGGCAGAGAGAACACTGAAGCTTTCTTT. Its translation is CSVVGRENTEAFF.

V usage is TRBV6-5 and J usage is TRBJ2-7, with TRBD1 matching over 7 bases. The length of the CDR3 is 14 residues. The germline CDR1 and CDR2 sequences are MNHEY and SVGAGI. The V gene end was trimmed by 6 bases and the J gene end by 6 bases; junction bases not matched to a gene: 11. In DNA, the CDR3 is TGTGCCAGCAGAGGTGGACAGGTGGGAAGCGAGCAGTACTTC. Amino acids: CASRGGQVGSEQYF.

This clone was detected only a few times. This sequence joins TRBV28 and TRBJ1-1; no clear D gene. V shed 2 bases and J shed 0 bases, with 7 bases lying between them. This CDR3 spans 14 amino acids. CDR1 MDHEN and CDR2 SYDVKM come from the germline V gene. This chain's CDR3 is CASSLVQVNTEAFF. CDR3 nucleotide sequence: TGTGCCAGCAGTTTAGTTCAGGTGAACACTGAAGCTTTCTTT. Based on the CDR3 plus reference TRBV28 and TRBJ1-1, the full variable domain is DVKVTQSSRYLVKRTGEKVFLECVQDMDHENMFWYRQDPGLGLRLIYFSYDVKMKEKGDIPEGYSVSREKKERFSLILESASTNQTSMYLCASSLVQVNTEAFFGQGTRLTVV.